This TCR beta chain comes out of a study of blood T cell repertoires in COVID-19. Study overall: Italy, Spain and the United States were the sources of the convalescent and acute COVID-19 samples. T cells, B-cell-depleted T cells, or PBMCs supplied cDNA or gDNA.

Per the original methods: Amplifying reference gene primers gave estimates of nucleated cell counts. TCRdb's copy holds only in-frame clones and misses some; the assay was immunoSEQ multiplex PCR. From that table come the V and J calls and clone size; the DNA was used to work out D and trimming. The sample carries approximately 40,000 clones, about 80% recorded once. What was sequenced was peripheral blood. This TCR came from a woman between 55 and 75 years old with acute or convalescent COVID-19.

This CDR3 is CASRFRQGADTQYF. The CDR3 DNA follows: TGTGCCAGTAGATTTAGACAGGGGGCAGATACGCAGTATTTT. The chain couples TRBV19 to TRBJ2-3, with TRBD1 identical over 9 bases. The V gene's germline CDR1 is LNHDA and CDR2 SQIVND (reference sequence). The CDR3 extends over 14 amino acids. Germline trimming cut 6 bases from V and 4 bases from J; bases unmatched to any gene: 5.